A selection of T cell receptor beta chains follows, all from one sample in a study of T cell changes during pregnancy in multiple sclerosis. TCRdb's table, derived via immunoSEQ multiplex PCR, lists solely in-frame clones and lacks some. This repertoire shows about 73,000 clones, roughly nine tenths found once; its top ten account for roughly 2%. Sample: peripheral blood, taken in the second trimester of pregnancy. All receptors derive from a female donor in good health, enrolled as a control in a pregnancy study. Both conserved end residues are part of each CDR3. The order of the fields is D gene, CDR3 length, clone size, V gene, J gene, CDR3 DNA, CDR3 protein. A D gene is named only where the DNA matches it firmly. Clone size is shown for a subset of rows, as once, few, many or a class of expanded clone.

NA	14	NA	TRBV7-6	TRBJ1-6	TGTGCCAGCAGCCCAGGACAGTCTAATTCACCCCTCCACTTT	CASSPGQSNSPLHF
TRBD2	13	NA	TRBV19	TRBJ2-3	TGTGCCACCCTAGCGGGGGGCGGGGATACGCAGTATTTT	CATLAGGGDTQYF
NA	16	NA	TRBV5-6	TRBJ1-5	TGTGCCAGCAGCTTATTTCGGGAAAATAGCAATCAGCCCCAGCATTTT	CASSLFRENSNQPQHF
TRBD2	15	NA	TRBV5-1	TRBJ2-3	TGCGCCAGCAGTCTTGGGAGCGGGGGGGGAGATACGCAGTATTTT	CASSLGSGGGDTQYF
NA	14	NA	TRBV6-1	TRBJ1-3	TGTGCCAGCGGCGGGAAGGGTTCTGGAAACACCATATATTTT	CASGGKGSGNTIYF
TRBD2	18	once	TRBV27	TRBJ2-2	TGTGCCAGCAGTTCCGGACTAGCGGGGGGTCGAGTCACCGGGGAGCTGTTTTTT	CASSSGLAGGRVTGELFF
TRBD1	15	NA	TRBV7-9	TRBJ2-1	TGTGCCAGCAGTAACCACAGGGGGTCCTACAATGAGCAGTTCTTC	CASSNHRGSYNEQFF
TRBD1	15	many	TRBV4-1	TRBJ2-4	TGCGCCAGCAGCCAAGGGGACAGGGCCGAAAACATTCAGTACTTC	CASSQGDRAENIQYF
NA	16	NA	TRBV7-9	TRBJ2-1	TGTGCCAGCAGCTTAGCTCCCTGGGGCGAAATCCATGAGCAGTTCTTC	CASSLAPWGEIHEQFF
TRBD2	15	NA	TRBV7-2	TRBJ2-1	TGTGCCAGCAGCTTAGCCGGGGGGGCTCTCAATGAGCAGTTCTTC	CASSLAGGALNEQFF
NA	16	NA	TRBV4-1	TRBJ2-2	TGCGCCAGCACCCTGATGACTACCGCGAACACCGGGGAGCTGTTTTTT	CASTLMTTANTGELFF
TRBD1	14	NA	TRBV28	TRBJ1-5	TGTGCCAGCCTGACAGGGTCCAGCAATCAGCCCCAGCATTTT	CASLTGSSNQPQHF
NA	12	NA	TRBV15	TRBJ2-3	TGTGCCACCAGCAGCCCCGGAGATACGCAGTATTTT	CATSSPGDTQYF
NA	14	NA	TRBV4-3	TRBJ1-1	TGCGCCAGCAGCCAAGATGCAGGGAACACTGAAGCTTTCTTT	CASSQDAGNTEAFF
TRBD2	14	NA	TRBV9	TRBJ2-3	TGTGCCAGCCGCCAGATATCTAGCGGGGATACGCAGTATTTT	CASRQISSGDTQYF
NA	13	NA	TRBV19	TRBJ1-1	TGTGCCAGTAGTTTCACAGGGTCGGCTGAAGCTTTCTTT	CASSFTGSAEAFF
NA	13	once	TRBV12-5	TRBJ2-1	TGTGCTAGTGGTGAACTTTCCTACAATGAGCAGTTCTTC	CASGELSYNEQFF
NA	16	NA	TRBV7-2	TRBJ1-6	TGTGCCAGCAGCTTAGGTTCGAGCAGGGGCGGTTCACCCCTCCACTTT	CASSLGSSRGGSPLHF
TRBD1	18	NA	TRBV7-9	TRBJ1-4	TGTGCCAGCGGACGACTGGACAGGGGGGGCCCGGGTGATGAAAAACTGTTTTTT	CASGRLDRGGPGDEKLFF
TRBD2	14	NA	TRBV12-5	TRBJ2-5	TGTGCTAGTGGTTCTCTAGCGGGGGAAGAGACCCAGTACTTC	CASGSLAGEETQYF
TRBD1	15	NA	TRBV12-5	TRBJ1-2	TGTGCTAGTGGTTTGCCCGGGACAGGGGACTATGGCTACACCTTC	CASGLPGTGDYGYTF
NA	13	NA	TRBV2	TRBJ1-5	TGTGCCAGCGGGGGCGGCGGGTATCAGCCCCAGCATTTT	CASGGGGYQPQHF
NA	13	NA	TRBV29-1	TRBJ1-2	TGCAGCGCCTCCCGGGGGTTTGGTCAAGGCTACACCTTC	CSASRGFGQGYTF
TRBD1	13	NA	TRBV29-1	TRBJ1-2	TGCAGCGCCATGACAGGGCTAGTTGGTGGCTACACCTTC	CSAMTGLVGGYTF
TRBD1	16	once	TRBV19	TRBJ1-1	TGTGCCAGTAGTATGGGGCAGGGGGCGCGTGGCACTGAAGCTTTCTTT	CASSMGQGARGTEAFF
TRBD2	19	once	TRBV5-1	TRBJ2-7	TGCGCCAGCAGCTTGAGACCCGGGACTAGCGGGGCCCGATTATACGAGCAGTACTTC	CASSLRPGTSGARLYEQYF
NA	11	NA	TRBV29-1	TRBJ1-2	TGCAGCGCCGGGACAATGTATGGCTACACCTTC	CSAGTMYGYTF
TRBD1	15	NA	TRBV5-5	TRBJ2-7	TGTGCCAGCAGCTTTTCCTGGGACAGGTACTACGAGCAGTACTTC	CASSFSWDRYYEQYF
TRBD1	15	NA	TRBV19	TRBJ1-5	TGTGCCAGTAGTACGATCTACAGGGGGCAGCAGCCCCAGCATTTT	CASSTIYRGQQPQHF
NA	17	NA	TRBV27	TRBJ2-1	TGTGCCAGCAGTTACCTCCGTGCGGGGCATACCTACAATGAGCAGTTCTTC	CASSYLRAGHTYNEQFF
TRBD1	14	NA	TRBV5-1	TRBJ2-5	TGCGCCAGCAGCTCCAACAGGGGGCAAGAGACCCAGTACTTC	CASSSNRGQETQYF
NA	14	few	TRBV19	TRBJ2-7	TGTGCCAGTAACTACGTACCCGACTCCTACGAGCAGTACTTC	CASNYVPDSYEQYF
NA	15	NA	TRBV4-1	TRBJ1-1	TGCGCCAGCAGCCAAGGGGGCAGGCTAAACACTGAAGCTTTCTTT	CASSQGGRLNTEAFF
TRBD2	15	NA	TRBV7-2	TRBJ2-3	TGTGCCAGCAGCTTAAGTAGCGGGACATCGGGTACGCAGTATTTT	CASSLSSGTSGTQYF
TRBD2	15	once	TRBV5-1	TRBJ2-1	TGCGCCAGCAGCTTGGAAGGACTAGCGGGGAATGAGCAGTTCTTC	CASSLEGLAGNEQFF
TRBD1	16	NA	TRBV18	TRBJ2-6	TGTGCCAGCTCACTGCAGACAGGGCCTGGGGCCAACGTCCTGACTTTC	CASSLQTGPGANVLTF
TRBD1	13	NA	TRBV5-6	TRBJ1-2	TGTGCCAGCAGCTTCGGGACAGGGGTTAGCTACACCTTC	CASSFGTGVSYTF
NA	15	NA	TRBV7-2	TRBJ1-6	TGTGCCAGCAGGACGTGGGGGGAGGGGAATTCACCCCTCCACTTT	CASRTWGEGNSPLHF
TRBD2	18	NA	TRBV11-2	TRBJ2-3	TGTGCCAGCAGCATCCTGGGGGTTAGCGGGGGGTGGGCAGATACGCAGTATTTT	CASSILGVSGGWADTQYF
NA	13	NA	TRBV7-2	TRBJ1-5	TGTGCCAGCAGCTTACGCCGGGATCAGCCCCAGCATTTT	CASSLRRDQPQHF
TRBD1	18	NA	TRBV6-1	TRBJ1-6	TGTGCCAGCAGTGAAGCTCTGACCGACAGGGCGCTTAATTCACCCCTCCACTTT	CASSEALTDRALNSPLHF
TRBD1	17	NA	TRBV25-1	TRBJ1-5	TGTGCCAGCAGTATCACACCCGGGACAGTCCTTTCGGAGCCCCAGCATTTT	CASSITPGTVLSEPQHF
TRBD1	14	NA	TRBV7-9	TRBJ2-7	TGTGCCAGCAGCTTAACAGGGGGTAGCTACGAGCAGTACTTC	CASSLTGGSYEQYF
NA	14	NA	TRBV7-8	TRBJ1-4	TGTGCCAGCAGCCTCTGGACAGCCGAACCCGAACTGTTTTTT	CASSLWTAEPELFF
TRBD2	17	NA	TRBV27	TRBJ2-5	TGTGCCAGCAGTTTAGGGGGACTAGCGGGGGGCCAAGAGACCCAGTACTTC	CASSLGGLAGGQETQYF
TRBD1	15	once	TRBV6-5	TRBJ2-1	TGTGCCAGCAGTACCCGGGACAGGGGGCTCAATGAGCAGTTCTTC	CASSTRDRGLNEQFF
TRBD1	15	NA	TRBV28	TRBJ1-2	TGTGCCAGCAGTTCGCCAGGGACAGCTAACTATGGCTACACCTTC	CASSSPGTANYGYTF
NA	11	NA	TRBV18	TRBJ2-7	TGTGCCAGCTCACCCTTTTACGAGCAGTACTTC	CASSPFYEQYF
TRBD1	13	NA	TRBV6-1	TRBJ1-6	TGTGCCAGCAGCCTCAGGGGGAACTCACCCCTCCACTTT	CASSLRGNSPLHF
TRBD1	14	NA	TRBV9	TRBJ2-3	TGTGCCAGCAGGCAAGGACAGGGGGCAGATACGCAGTATTTT	CASRQGQGADTQYF
TRBD1	17	NA	TRBV19	TRBJ2-6	TGTGCCAGTAGTCCCGGGACAGGGGGCCGTGGGGCCAACGTCCTGACTTTC	CASSPGTGGRGANVLTF
TRBD2	15	NA	TRBV7-2	TRBJ2-1	TGTGCCAGCAGCTTGGGACTAGCGGGGCCCAATGAGCAGTTCTTC	CASSLGLAGPNEQFF
NA	14	NA	TRBV27	TRBJ1-6	TGTGCCAGCACTCCCGGGGGGTCGAATTCACCCCTCCACTTT	CASTPGGSNSPLHF